This TCR beta chain was documented in a study of OX40 agonist ivuxolimab in advanced cancers. Findings and limits, study-wide: CD4+ and CD8+ blood T cells expanded clonally by week 6 at 0.1 to 3.0 mg/kg. Antigens targeted by the expanded peripheral T cells were not determined. Among the lowest peripheral clonal expansion occurred in 0.1-3.0 mg/kg partial responders.

Patients with autoimmune history or systemic immunosuppression were excluded. Notes on this clone: Its specificity is unknown.

V lost 2 bases and J 2 bases, leaving 12 bases between the germline ends. The CDR3 has 15 residues. Germline CDR1 and CDR2: MGHRA and YSYEKL. TCRdb's copy holds only in-frame clones and misses some; the assay was immunoSEQ multiplex PCR. The table records 30,000 or so clones, approximately 86% of them present only once. Sequenced material: CD4+ or CD8+ T cells sorted from blood, taken in a trial of the OX40 agonist ivuxolimab. The chain links TRBV4-1 to TRBJ2-5, with D unresolved. The receptor was isolated from an adult with an advanced solid tumor such as melanoma, head and neck, liver or kidney cancer. The CDR3 region has the DNA TGCGCCAGCAGCCAACTATCGTATGATCAAGAGACCCAGTACTTC. Amino acids: CASSQLSYDQETQYF.